Each of the 22 T cell receptor beta chains below was sequenced from the same sample in a study of blood T cell repertoires in COVID-19. Measured with immunoSEQ multiplex PCR; TCRdb has only the in-frame clones, and not every one. The sample shows a few hundred thousand clones, 70% to 90% of them seen only once. Sequencing was carried out using PBMCs or T cells enriched from blood (not recorded which). These receptors all stem from a woman under 30 who had been exposed to COVID-19.

V usage is TRBV5-1 and J usage is TRBJ2-3, with 12 nucleotides matching TRBD2. Germline V gene sequence: CDR1 SGHRS, CDR2 YFSETQ. This CDR3 contains 18 residues. The V segment lost 4 bases and the J segment 0 bases; nucleotides outside the gene matches: 9. The CDR3 region is CASSRRDTSGGSTDTQYF. The CDR3 DNA reads TGCGCCAGCAGCCGCCGAGACACTAGCGGGGGGAGCACAGATACGCAGTATTTT.

The V call is TRBV5-5, the J call TRBJ1-6; D remains unclear. The CDR3 covers 17 residues. In germline, CDR1 is SGHKS, CDR2 YYEKEE (reference sequence). Trimming cost V 2 bases and J 3 bases, with 15 bases left between them. CDR3: CASSFTSGKIYNSPLHF. Written as DNA, the CDR3 is TGTGCCAGCAGCTTTACGTCAGGAAAAATCTATAATTCACCCCTCCACTTT.

This rearrangement joins TRBV5-1 to TRBJ1-1; D gene ambiguous. Trimming cost V 3 bases and J 4 bases, with 13 bases left between them. The V gene's germline CDR1 is SGHRS and CDR2 YFSETQ. The CDR3 loop spans 14 amino acids. CDR3 loop: CASSSFGGTTEAFF. The CDR3 nucleotides are TGCGCCAGCAGCTCATTCGGCGGAACCACTGAAGCTTTCTTT.

The V call is TRBV11-2, the J call TRBJ1-1; D possibly corresponds to TRBD1 (6 bases). V lost 5 bases and J 7 bases, leaving 11 bases between the germline ends. CDR1 is SGHAT and CDR2 is FQNNGV in the germline V gene. The CDR3 consists of 12 residues. CDR3 sequence: CASSPRGSEAFF. The DNA for the CDR3 is TGTGCCAGCAGCCCGAGGGGGAGTGAAGCTTTCTTT.

This clone was seen only once. J is TRBJ1-3 and V is TRBV6-5; D unclear. The germline CDR1 and CDR2 sequences are MNHEY and SVGAGI. This CDR3 spans 14 amino acids. V was pared by 5 bases and J by 3 bases, with 11 bases between. The CDR3 nucleotides read TGTGCCAGCAGTCCGGCGTCGGGTGGAAACACCATATATTTT. Protein: CASSPASGGNTIYF.

The DNA of the CDR3 is TGTGCCAGCAGGTCGAGCGGGGGGCTCCCCCAATATGTGATTGATACGCAGTATTTT. Translation gives CASRSSGGLPQYVIDTQYF. The chain links TRBV2 to TRBJ2-3, with 9 bases fitting TRBD2. The CDR3 is 19 amino acids. Germline V gene data show CDR1 as SNHLY and CDR2 as FYNNEI. V lost 6 bases and J lost 6; bases outside the gene matches: 22.

This chain connects TRBV7-6 to TRBJ1-1, with TRBD1 identical over 8 bases. CDR1 is SGHVS and CDR2 is FNYEAQ in the germline V gene. V lost 4 bases to trimming and J lost 1 base; unmatched junction nucleotides: 5. The CDR3 extends over 15 amino acids. DNA for the CDR3: TGTGCCAGCAGCTCAAGGACAGGGCAGAACACTGAAGCTTTCTTT. As protein: CASSSRTGQNTEAFF. The full variable domain, rest sourced from reference TRBV7-6 and TRBJ1-1, is GAGVSQSPRYKVTKRGQDVALRCDPISGHVSLYWYRQALGQGPEFLTYFNYEAQQDKSGLPNDRFSAERPEGSISTLTIQRTEQRDSAMYRCASSSRTGQNTEAFFGQGTRLTVV.

The chain has TRBV27 and TRBJ2-7, with 8 nucleotides matching TRBD2. Trimming cost V 2 bases and J 5 bases; bases outside gene matches: 8. CDR1 and CDR2 from the germline V gene are MNHEY and SMNVEV (reference sequence). The CDR3 length is 15 residues. The DNA of the CDR3 is TGTGCCAGCAGTTTAAGTCGGGGGGGGTATCACGAGCAGTACTTC. It translates to CASSLSRGGYHEQYF.

The V and J genes are TRBV4-3 and TRBJ2-7, with D uncertain. V lost 1 base to trimming and J lost 3 bases, with 16 bases between them. Germline lookup yields CDR1 LGHNA and CDR2 YSLEER. The CDR3 totals 16 residues. In DNA, the CDR3 is TGCGCCAGCAGCCAAGGGTTGGTATCCATCGGCTACGAGCAGTACTTC. Translating gives CASSQGLVSIGYEQYF.

The chain combines TRBV2 with TRBJ2-6, with a tentative D call TRBD2 (6 bases). This CDR3 is 17 amino acids long. The germline V gene has CDR1 SNHLY and CDR2 FYNNEI. V was clipped by 6 bases and J by 4 bases, with 19 bases between them. DNA for the CDR3: TGTGCCAGCAGATCACTAGCAGGACTATACGGGGCCAACGTCCTGACTTTC. Residues: CASRSLAGLYGANVLTF.

The gene calls are TRBV12-3 or TRBV12-4 and TRBJ2-3; no reliable D call. The CDR3 loop spans 12 amino acids. With 1 base removed from V and 9 bases from J, the gap between germline ends came to 8 bases. The CDR3 protein is CASSLDLRTQYF. The CDR3 coding sequence is TGTGCCAGCAGTTTAGACCTCAGAACGCAGTATTTT.

J is TRBJ1-2 and V is TRBV14, with 9 bases fitting TRBD1. Germline CDR1 and CDR2: SGHDN and FVKESK. The V segment lost 5 bases and the J segment 1 base; nucleotides outside the gene matches: 11. The CDR3 consists of 17 residues. This CDR3 reads CASSSSTHRGRNYGYTF. Here the CDR3 DNA reads TGTGCCAGCAGCTCTTCGACACACAGGGGGCGTAACTATGGCTACACCTTC. The whole variable domain, remainder taken from reference TRBV14 and TRBJ1-2, is EAGVTQFPSHSVIEKGQTVTLRCDPISGHDNLYWYRRVMGKEIKFLLHFVKESKQDESGMPNNRFLAERTGGTYSTLKVQPAELEDSGVYFCASSSSTHRGRNYGYTFGSGTRLTVV.

The chain couples TRBV12-3 or TRBV12-4 to TRBJ1-6, with 9 bases that match TRBD1. This CDR3 region has 13 residues. With V trimmed by 6 bases and J by 9 bases, 3 bases remained unmatched. The CDR3 bases are TGTGCCAGCAGCTGGGACAGGGTTTCACCCCTCCACTTT. Translated: CASSWDRVSPLHF.

V gene TRBV7-2 combines with J gene TRBJ2-7; D might be TRBD1 (6 bases). V lost 4 bases and J lost 0, with 13 bases in between. CDR1 is SGHTA and CDR2 is FQGNSA in the germline V gene. This CDR3 comprises 15 residues. CDR3 DNA sequence: TGTGCCAGCAGCTCCCCCTCAGGGGACTCCTACGAGCAGTACTTC. Encoded protein: CASSSPSGDSYEQYF. Based on the CDR3 plus reference TRBV7-2 and TRBJ2-7, the full variable domain is GAGVSQSPSNKVTEKGKDVELRCDPISGHTALYWYRQSLGQGLEFLIYFQGNSAPDKSGLPSDRFSAERTGGSVSTLTIQRTQQEDSAVYLCASSSPSGDSYEQYFGPGTRLTVT.

This chain connects TRBV6-5 to TRBJ1-5; D is undetermined. The CDR3 contains 15 residues. Germline loops: CDR1 MNHEY, CDR2 SVGAGI. The V end was cut by 2 bases, the J end by 3 bases, with 11 bases between. The CDR3 coding sequence is TGTGCCAGCAGTTACGAGCGGAGAAACAATCAGCCCCAGCATTTT. It codes for CASSYERRNNQPQHF.

The V and J genes are TRBV5-4 and TRBJ1-4, with D uncertain. The CDR3 has 17 residues. The V gene's germline CDR1 is SGHNT and CDR2 YYREEE (reference sequence). Trimming left V 4 bases short and J 5 bases short, with 21 bases between. The CDR3 sequence: CASSPAVGIAGNEKLFF. As DNA, the CDR3 is TGTGCCAGCAGCCCCGCCGTCGGGATCGCGGGAAATGAAAAACTGTTTTTT. The variable domain in full, with the rest retrieved from reference TRBV5-4 and TRBJ1-4, is ETGVTQSPTHLIKTRGQQVTLRCSSQSGHNTVSWYQQALGQGPQFIFQYYREEENGRGNFPPRFSGLQFPNYSSELNVNALELDDSALYLCASSPAVGIAGNEKLFFGSGTQLSVL.

V usage is TRBV30 and J usage is TRBJ1-2; tentative D call: TRBD1 (5 bases). The CDR3 is 16 residues long. Germline V gives CDR1 GTSNPN, CDR2 SVGIG (reference sequence). With 3 bases removed from V and 2 bases from J, the gap between germline ends came to 19 bases. Written as DNA, the CDR3 is TGTGCCTGGAGCGCCCGACAGCCTATCCTGAACTATGGCTACACCTTC. Its protein product is CAWSARQPILNYGYTF.

The chain has TRBV4-3 and TRBJ1-4, with TRBD1 as a possible D gene (5 bases). The CDR3 is 16 amino acids. The germline gives CDR1 LGHNA, CDR2 YSLEER. V lost 4 bases and J 3 bases, leaving 15 bases between the germline ends. CDR3 in amino acids: CASSPRRGSANEKLFF. The CDR3 nucleotides are TGCGCCAGCAGCCCCCGGCGGGGGTCAGCTAATGAAAAACTGTTTTTT.

This sequence joins TRBV11-2 and TRBJ2-1; 12 bases match TRBD2. The germline CDR1 and CDR2 sequences are SGHAT and FQNNGV. V lost 2 bases and J lost 10; bases outside the gene matches: 6. CDR3 length: 15 residues. Here the CDR3 reads CASSLRLAGGGEQFF. In nucleotides, the CDR3 is TGTGCCAGCAGCTTACGGCTAGCGGGAGGGGGGGAGCAGTTCTTC.

J is TRBJ1-6 and V is TRBV4-3, with D maybe TRBD1 (6 bases). This CDR3 region has 16 residues. The V gene's germline CDR1 is LGHNA and CDR2 YSLEER. V was trimmed by 0 bases and J by 11 bases, leaving 17 bases between them. This CDR3 is CASSQEGKGVGTPLHF. CDR3 DNA sequence: TGCGCCAGCAGCCAAGAGGGGAAGGGGGTGGGCACACCCCTCCACTTT.

The chain recombines TRBV10-3 with TRBJ1-3; 7 nucleotides agree with TRBD1. The V and J ends lost 10 bases and 0 bases, in that order; junction bases with no gene match: 9. The CDR3 spans 15 residues. CDR1 ENHRY and CDR2 SYGVKD come from the germline V gene. The CDR3 protein is CARPGQEGSGNTIYF. CDR3 sequence (DNA): TGTGCCAGGCCAGGACAGGAAGGCTCTGGAAACACCATATATTTT.

This clone was detected only a few times. V gene TRBV7-6 combines with J gene TRBJ2-7; TRBD1 aligns across 9 bases. Germline V gives CDR1 SGHVS, CDR2 FNYEAQ. V lost 0 bases to trimming and J lost 6 bases; unmatched junction nucleotides: 9. The CDR3 runs 16 residues. DNA of the CDR3: TGTGCCAGCAGCTTAGCGAACCCGGGACAGGGACCCGAGCAGTACTTC. Translated: CASSLANPGQGPEQYF.